Each of the 4 T cell receptor beta chains below was sequenced from the same sample in a study of neoadjuvant anti-PD-1 for oral cavity cancer. This table comes from immunoSEQ multiplex PCR, and its TCRdb copy is limited to in-frame clones, with some not included. The sample lists about 13,000 clones; about 70% were seen once. The sequencing here drew on PBMCs, taken before nivolumab (anti-PD-1) treatment. Receptors originate from a person aged 35-79 years with oral cavity squamous cell carcinoma.

This clone was seen a handful of times. V is TRBV5-6 and J is TRBJ1-6; 7 nucleotides line up with TRBD1. Trimming took 4 bases from V and 7 from J; bases not matched to a gene: 5. The CDR3 covers 14 residues. Per germline, CDR1 SGHDT and CDR2 YYEEEE. In DNA, the CDR3 is TGTGCCAGCAGCCCGGGACAGAAGAATTCACCCCTCCACTTT. Translated, it gives CASSPGQKNSPLHF.

The gene calls are TRBV10-3 and TRBJ2-1, with 12 bases that match TRBD2. After removal of 4 bases from V and 6 bases from J, the junction contained 13 bases not matched to a gene. The V gene's germline CDR1 is ENHRY and CDR2 SYGVKD. This CDR3 is built from 18 residues. CDR3 DNA: TGTGCCATCAGTGCAAGCGTAACAGGACTAGCGGGAAGCAATGAGCAGTTCTTC. This encodes CAISASVTGLAGSNEQFF.

The V gene is TRBV4-1, the J gene TRBJ2-5, with D unresolved. The V end lost 4 bases, the J end lost 7 bases, and 10 bases lay between the germline ends. From germline, CDR1 is MGHRA and CDR2 YSYEKL. The CDR3 runs 12 residues. This CDR3 is CASSLPLGTQYF. As DNA, the CDR3 is TGCGCCAGCAGCCTCCCCCTCGGGACCCAGTACTTC.

V and J are TRBV7-8 and TRBJ2-1; no clear D. V lost 3 bases to trimming and J lost 4 bases, with 7 bases between them. The V gene's germline CDR1 is SGHVS and CDR2 FQNEAQ. The CDR3 extends over 13 amino acids. The CDR3 coding sequence is TGTGCCAGCAGCTTCCTTTCTTACAATGAGCAGTTCTTC. Protein product: CASSFLSYNEQFF.